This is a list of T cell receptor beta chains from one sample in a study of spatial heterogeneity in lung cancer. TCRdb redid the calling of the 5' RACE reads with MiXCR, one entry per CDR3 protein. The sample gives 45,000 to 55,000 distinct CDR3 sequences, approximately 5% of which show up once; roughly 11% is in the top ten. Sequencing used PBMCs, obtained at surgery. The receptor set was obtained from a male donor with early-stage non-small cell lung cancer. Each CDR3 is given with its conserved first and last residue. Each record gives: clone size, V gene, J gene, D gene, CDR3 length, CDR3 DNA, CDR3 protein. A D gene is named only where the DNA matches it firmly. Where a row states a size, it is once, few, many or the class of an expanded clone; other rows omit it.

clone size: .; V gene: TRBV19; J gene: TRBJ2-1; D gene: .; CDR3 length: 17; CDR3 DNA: TGTGCCAGTAGTATAGCGGGAACTTCGAGCTCCTACAATGAGCAGTTCTTC; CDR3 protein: CASSIAGTSSSYNEQFF
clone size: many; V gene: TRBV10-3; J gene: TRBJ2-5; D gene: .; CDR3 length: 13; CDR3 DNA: TGTGCCATCAGTCCACTAGACCAAGAGACCCAGTACTTC; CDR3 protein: CAISPLDQETQYF
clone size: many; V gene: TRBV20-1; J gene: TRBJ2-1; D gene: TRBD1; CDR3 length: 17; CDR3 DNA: TGCAGTGCAACGGTAGCACAAGGGACAGTTATTTACAATGAGCAGTTCTTC; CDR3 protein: CSATVAQGTVIYNEQFF
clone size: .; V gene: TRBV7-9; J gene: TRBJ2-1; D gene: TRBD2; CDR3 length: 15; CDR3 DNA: TGTGCCAGTACGGGACTACGCAGAGGTGCAGATGAGCAGTTCTTC; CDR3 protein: CASTGLRRGADEQFF
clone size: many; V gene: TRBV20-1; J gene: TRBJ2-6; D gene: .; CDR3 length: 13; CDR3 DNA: TGCAGTGCTGTCAGGGATGGGGCCAACGTCCTGACTTTC; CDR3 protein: CSAVRDGANVLTF
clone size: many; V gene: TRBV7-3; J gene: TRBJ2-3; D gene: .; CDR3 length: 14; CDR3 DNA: TGTGCCAGCAGTCCCGGGACCCCTGCAGATACGCAGTATTTT; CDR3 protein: CASSPGTPADTQYF
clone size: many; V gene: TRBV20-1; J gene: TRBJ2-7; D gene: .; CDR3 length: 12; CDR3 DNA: TGCAGTGCTAGGTGGCAGATCTACGAGCAGTACTTC; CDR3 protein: CSARWQIYEQYF
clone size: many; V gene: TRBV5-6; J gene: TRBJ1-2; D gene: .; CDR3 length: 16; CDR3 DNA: TGTGCCAGCAGCTTGGCCAAGTCGGCTAATAACTATGGCTACACCTTC; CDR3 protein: CASSLAKSANNYGYTF
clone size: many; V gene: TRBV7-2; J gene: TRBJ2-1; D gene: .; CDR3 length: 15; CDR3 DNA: TGTGCCAGCAGCTTAGCCTTTGGGGGGTACAATGAGCAGTTCTTC; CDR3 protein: CASSLAFGGYNEQFF
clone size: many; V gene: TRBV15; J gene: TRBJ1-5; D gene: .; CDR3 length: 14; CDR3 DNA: TGTGCCACCAGCAGAGGGAATAGCAATCAGCCCCAGCATTTT; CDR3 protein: CATSRGNSNQPQHF
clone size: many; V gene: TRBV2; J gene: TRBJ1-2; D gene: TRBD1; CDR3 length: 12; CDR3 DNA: TGTGCCAGCAGTGGACAGGGCGGAGGCTACACCTTC; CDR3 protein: CASSGQGGGYTF
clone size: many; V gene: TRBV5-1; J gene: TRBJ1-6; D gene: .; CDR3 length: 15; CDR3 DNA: TGCGCCAGCAGCAGGTCTGGACAGCAGAATTCACCCCTCCACTTT; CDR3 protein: CASSRSGQQNSPLHF
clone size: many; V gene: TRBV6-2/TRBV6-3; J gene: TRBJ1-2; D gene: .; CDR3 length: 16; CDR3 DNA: TGTGCCAGCAGTTACTCGATAGACGGACGTAACTATGGCTACACCTTC; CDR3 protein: CASSYSIDGRNYGYTF
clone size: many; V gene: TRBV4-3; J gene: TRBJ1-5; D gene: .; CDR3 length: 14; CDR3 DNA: TGCGCCAGCAGCCAAGGGACAGCAGCTCAGCCCCAGCATTTT; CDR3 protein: CASSQGTAAQPQHF
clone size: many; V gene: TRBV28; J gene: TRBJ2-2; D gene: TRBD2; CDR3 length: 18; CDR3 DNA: TGTGCCAGCAGTAGGGGACTAGCGGGAGGGCCCGACACCGGGGAGCTGTTTTTT; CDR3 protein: CASSRGLAGGPDTGELFF
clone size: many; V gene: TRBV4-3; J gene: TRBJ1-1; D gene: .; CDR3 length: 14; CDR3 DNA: TGCGCCAGCAGCCAAGATCCCGGGTCCACTGAAGCTTTCTTT; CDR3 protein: CASSQDPGSTEAFF
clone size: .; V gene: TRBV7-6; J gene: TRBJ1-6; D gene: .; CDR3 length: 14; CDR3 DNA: TGTGCCAGCAGCTTAGCGGCCCTTAATTCACCCCTCCACTTT; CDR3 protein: CASSLAALNSPLHF
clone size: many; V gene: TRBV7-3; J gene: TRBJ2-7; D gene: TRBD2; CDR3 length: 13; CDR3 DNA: TGTGCCAGCAGCTTAGAAGTGGGACTAGCGGTGACTTTC; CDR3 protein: CASSLEVGLAVTF
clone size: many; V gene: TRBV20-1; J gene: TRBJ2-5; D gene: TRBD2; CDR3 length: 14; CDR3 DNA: TGCAGTGCCTGGGCGAGCGGGAGGGCAGAGACCCAGTACTTC; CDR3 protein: CSAWASGRAETQYF
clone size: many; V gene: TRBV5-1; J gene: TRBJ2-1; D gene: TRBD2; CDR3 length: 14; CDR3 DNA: TGCGCCAGCAGCCCGAATAGCGGGAGTGGGGAGCAGTTCTTC; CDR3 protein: CASSPNSGSGEQFF
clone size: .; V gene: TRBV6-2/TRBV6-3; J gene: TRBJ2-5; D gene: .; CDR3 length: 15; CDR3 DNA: TGTGCCAGCAGTTACCTTACAGGGACTACCGAGACCCAGTACTTC; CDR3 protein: CASSYLTGTTETQYF
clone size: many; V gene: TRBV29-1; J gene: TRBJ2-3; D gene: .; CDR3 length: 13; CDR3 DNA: TGCAGCGTAGATTTGGAGATACGGGATACGCAGTATTTT; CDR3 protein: CSVDLEIRDTQYF
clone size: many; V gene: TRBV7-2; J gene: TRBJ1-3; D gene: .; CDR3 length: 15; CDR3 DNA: TGTGCCAGCCACAAAGATCGACAGTCTGGAAACACCATATATTTT; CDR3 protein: CASHKDRQSGNTIYF
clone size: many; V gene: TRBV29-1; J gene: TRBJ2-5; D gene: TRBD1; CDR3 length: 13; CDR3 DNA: TGCAGCGTTAGGACAGGGTCCGGGGAGACCCAGTACTTC; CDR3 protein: CSVRTGSGETQYF